The entry below gives a single T cell receptor beta chain sequence along with its context. The data belong to a study of prognosis after radiotherapy for stage I lung cancer. Turning to the study itself: The study enrolled patients with stage I non-small cell lung cancer between 2018 and January 2019.

From genomic DNA, TCR beta CDR3 was amplified by two-round multiplex PCR. Primers were specific to each TRBV and TRBJ gene in first-round PCR. TCRdb re-called the multiplex PCR reads through MiXCR, storing one row per CDR3 protein. The table shows around 51,000 distinct CDR3 sequences, with less than 45% occurring only once. Sample: PBMCs, taken before or after stereotactic body radiation therapy (not recorded which). The receptor's source is a donor at least 50 years old with non-small cell lung cancer.

In DNA, the CDR3 is TGTGCCAGCAGTATCTTGGGGTCCCCGGGAGATGAGCAGTATTTT. Residues: CASSILGSPGDEQYF. This chain connects TRBV6-1 to TRBJ2-3, with D possibly matching TRBD2 (6 bases). Trimming stripped 5 bases from V and 11 bases from J, with 23 bases between. This CDR3 contains 15 residues. The germline V gene encodes CDR1 MNHNS and CDR2 SASEGT.